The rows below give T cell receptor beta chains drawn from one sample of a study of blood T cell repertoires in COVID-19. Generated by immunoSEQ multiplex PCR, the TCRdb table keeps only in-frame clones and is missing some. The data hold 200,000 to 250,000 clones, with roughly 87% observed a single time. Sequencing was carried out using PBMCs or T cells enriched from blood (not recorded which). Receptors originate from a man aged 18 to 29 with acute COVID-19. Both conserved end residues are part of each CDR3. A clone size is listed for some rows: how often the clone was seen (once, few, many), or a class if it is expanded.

CASSERNTEAFF,NA,12,TRBJ1-1,TRBV28
CAWRDGQRSVLNEKLFF,NA,17,TRBJ1-4,TRBV30
CASKTGHNQPQHF,NA,13,TRBJ1-5,TRBV6-5
CAISASLSYTF,NA,11,TRBJ1-2,TRBV10-3
CASSPRTGGGGYTF,NA,14,TRBJ1-2,TRBV7-8
CASKNGTSANYGYTF,NA,15,TRBJ1-2,TRBV7-9
CASRRTGGNGYTF,NA,13,TRBJ1-2,TRBV28
CASSLGQGGNQPQHF,NA,15,TRBJ1-5,TRBV5-8
CASSEEVGGMYGYTF,few,15,TRBJ1-2,TRBV6-4
CASSSVTTRVSGANVLTF,NA,18,TRBJ2-6,TRBV6-2/TRBV6-3
CASTPGQGNSPLHF,NA,14,TRBJ1-6,TRBV4-2
CASSPHSRGRTNEKLFF,NA,17,TRBJ1-4,TRBV28
CASSRQAGAQETQYF,once,15,TRBJ2-5,TRBV4-1
CASSMGGRTGELFF,NA,14,TRBJ2-2,TRBV19
CASSPRRDRGVVKSYNEQFF,NA,20,TRBJ2-1,TRBV27
CATSGGDGYLNTEAFF,NA,16,TRBJ1-1,TRBV24-1
CATSEGDRRGAFF,NA,13,TRBJ1-1,TRBV15
CASSLRLINSNQPQHF,NA,16,TRBJ1-5,TRBV2
CASSPYSGSSTDTQYF,NA,16,TRBJ2-3,TRBV28
CASSFVGQWGNTIYF,NA,15,TRBJ1-3,TRBV7-9
CASSLDQTGASYGYTF,NA,16,TRBJ1-2,TRBV11-3
CSVVPRRGTSGNNEQFF,NA,17,TRBJ2-1,TRBV29-1
CASSASYQGSNEKLFF,once,16,TRBJ1-4,TRBV19
CASRLANTEAFF,NA,12,TRBJ1-1,TRBV19
CASSLLAYEQYF,NA,12,TRBJ2-7,TRBV5-5
CASSQDWGREQYF,NA,13,TRBJ2-7,TRBV4-1
CASSIDSGWAYNEQFF,NA,16,TRBJ2-1,TRBV19
CASRRDRELKETQYF,once,15,TRBJ2-5,TRBV2
CASAGGPIDEQYF,NA,13,TRBJ2-7,TRBV18
CATRGGAPTVTQYF,NA,14,TRBJ2-3,TRBV5-4
CASSQPQRAGASYEQYF,NA,17,TRBJ2-7,TRBV4-1
CASSWVAGGAISGDEQFF,NA,18,TRBJ2-1,TRBV19
CASSRREKLFF,once,11,TRBJ1-4,TRBV4-3
CASSLWSTF,NA,9,TRBJ1-2,TRBV27
CASRPNRGLLLAGGSYEQYF,NA,20,TRBJ2-7,TRBV21-1
CASTGHSPDEDQYF,NA,14,TRBJ2-5,TRBV25-1
CASSLVLAGNNEQFF,NA,15,TRBJ2-1,TRBV5-1
CASSVFPYLSGSNANTGELFF,many,21,TRBJ2-2,TRBV9
CSVERQGSSYEQYF,NA,14,TRBJ2-7,TRBV29-1
CASSDRANQPQHF,NA,13,TRBJ1-5,TRBV6-5
CASSLGGPNGYTF,NA,13,TRBJ1-2,TRBV5-1
CASSLVEAGLAGATDTQYF,once,19,TRBJ2-3,TRBV28
CASSMTGTSYEQYF,once,14,TRBJ2-7,TRBV19
CASRPDRVGEKLFF,NA,14,TRBJ1-4,TRBV6-5
CASSLARTLETQYF,NA,14,TRBJ2-5,TRBV7-9
CASSFWQGAAFF,NA,12,TRBJ1-1,TRBV19
CASSRGTGLAPPDTQYF,NA,17,TRBJ2-3,TRBV28
CAGGKQGGRKECYEQYF,NA,17,TRBJ2-7,TRBV28
CASSFRTGGASVAAGANVLTF,NA,21,TRBJ2-6,TRBV9
CASSFSLAGGSGYTF,NA,15,TRBJ1-2,TRBV28
CASKSQGVSYEQYF,NA,14,TRBJ2-7,TRBV10-2
CASSGEGGRIYEQYF,once,15,TRBJ2-7,TRBV2
CASSPSDRANTEAFF,NA,15,TRBJ1-1,TRBV21-1
CASSYRTVNTGELFF,NA,15,TRBJ2-2,TRBV6-5
CASSERLDADTQYF,NA,14,TRBJ2-3,TRBV9